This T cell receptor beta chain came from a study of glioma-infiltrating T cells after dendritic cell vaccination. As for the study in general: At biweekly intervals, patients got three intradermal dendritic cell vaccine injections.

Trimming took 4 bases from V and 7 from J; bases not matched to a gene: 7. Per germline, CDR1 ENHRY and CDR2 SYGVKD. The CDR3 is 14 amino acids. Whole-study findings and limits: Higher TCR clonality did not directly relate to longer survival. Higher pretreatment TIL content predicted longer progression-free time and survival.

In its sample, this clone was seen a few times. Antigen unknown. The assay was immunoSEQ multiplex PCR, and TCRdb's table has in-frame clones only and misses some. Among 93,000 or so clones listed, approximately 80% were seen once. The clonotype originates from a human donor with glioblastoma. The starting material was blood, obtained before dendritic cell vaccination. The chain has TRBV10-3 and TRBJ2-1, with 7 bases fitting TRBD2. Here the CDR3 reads CAISGEGWSNEQFF. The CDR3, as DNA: TGTGCCATCAGTGGGGAGGGATGGAGTAATGAGCAGTTCTTC.